These 15 T cell receptor beta chains were sequenced from one sample in a study of blood T cell repertoires in COVID-19 (dated by TCRdb to the early 2020s). The receptor library was made with the immunoSEQ multiplex PCR assay. TCRdb took over this immuneACCESS table, retaining in-frame rearrangements with V and J assigned. Such tables are incomplete; in checked studies, under half of the missing clones stem from an unresolved V gene, and the remainder is unexplained. Here the sample has hundreds of thousands of clones; roughly four fifths occur a single time. The top ten constitute around 6.8% of the sample. The sequencing sample was made of peripheral blood. The source is a woman in her fifties or sixties with acute or convalescent COVID-19.

The J gene is TRBJ2-7, the V gene TRBV19, with 7 bases that match TRBD1. V shed 2 bases, J shed 0 bases, and the junction held 10 bases outside the gene matches. Germline CDR1 LNHDA, CDR2 SQIVND (reference sequence). This CDR3 contains 17 residues. The CDR3 sequence is CASSIKRQGLNSYEQYF. CDR3 coding DNA: TGTGCCAGTAGTATAAAGAGACAGGGTCTAAACTCCTACGAGCAGTACTTC.

V usage is TRBV4-3 and J usage is TRBJ1-6; maybe TRBD1 (5 bases). The CDR3 has 18 amino acids. The germline V gene encodes CDR1 LGHNA and CDR2 YSLEER. Trimming pared 0 bases from V and 9 bases from J, leaving 21 bases between. The CDR3 spells CASSQERPQGASGSPLHF. The CDR3 region has the DNA TGCGCCAGCAGCCAAGAAAGGCCTCAGGGCGCTTCGGGTTCACCCCTCCACTTT.

There are a few counts of this clone. The genes are TRBV7-4 and TRBJ1-5; 7 bases agree with TRBD1. Trimming cost V 7 bases and J 2 bases; bases outside gene matches: 8. The CDR3 has 15 amino acids. The germline gives CDR1 SGHVT, CDR2 SQSDAQ. CDR3: CASIETGWCNQPQHF. The CDR3 nucleotides read TGTGCCAGCATCGAGACAGGGTGGTGCAATCAGCCCCAGCATTTT.

Notes on this clone: At the DNA level, this CDR3 is encoded by other sequences in the same sample as well. The V and J genes are TRBV7-8 and TRBJ2-5, with 8 nucleotides matching TRBD2. The trim removed 1 base at V and 1 base at J, leaving 5 bases unmatched. The germline CDR1 and CDR2 sequences are SGHVS and FQNEAQ. The CDR3 is made up of 16 amino acids. The CDR3 DNA reads as TGTGCCAGCAGCTTAGTTCCCAGCGGGGGCCAAGAGACCCAGTACTTC. Translation gives CASSLVPSGGQETQYF.

This clone was recorded only once. The rearrangement joins TRBV5-6 to TRBJ1-5; D not certain. This CDR3 spans 12 amino acids. Germline lookup yields CDR1 SGHDT and CDR2 YYEEEE. Trimming removed 2 bases at V and 7 bases at J, with 7 bases between. Here the CDR3 reads CASSFRAQPQHF. The CDR3 DNA reads TGTGCCAGCAGCTTCCGTGCGCAGCCCCAGCATTTT.

The chain has TRBV19 and TRBJ1-2; possible D gene TRBD1, 6 bases. In germline, CDR1 is LNHDA, CDR2 SQIVND (reference sequence). The V gene lost 4 bases and the J gene lost 4 bases, with 10 bases spanning the gap. This CDR3 has 13 residues. The CDR3, as DNA: TGTGCCAGTAGTAAGACAGGCCTCTATGGCTACACCTTC. Translating it yields CASSKTGLYGYTF.

The J gene is TRBJ1-2, the V gene TRBV10-3, with D possibly TRBD1 on 5 matching bases. The CDR3 sequence is 15 residues long. The V gene's germline CDR1 is ENHRY and CDR2 SYGVKD. The germline V and J ends were trimmed by 2 bases and 3 bases, with 13 bases remaining between them. The chain's CDR3 is CAISEAFTGDYGYTF. Written as DNA, the CDR3 is TGTGCCATCAGTGAGGCCTTTACAGGAGACTATGGCTACACCTTC.

The rearrangement uses TRBV11-3 and TRBJ1-1; 8 nucleotides line up with TRBD1. The CDR3 contains 14 residues. After removal of 7 bases from V and 5 bases from J, the junction contained 9 bases not matched to a gene. Germline CDR1 is SGHNT and CDR2 is YENEEA. The CDR3 DNA reads TGTGCCAGCAAATCAGGAACAGGGGGAACTGAAGCTTTCTTT. Its protein product is CASKSGTGGTEAFF.

This clone was seen once. The chain combines TRBV9 with TRBJ2-3, with a tentative D call TRBD1 (6 bases). The CDR3 extends over 20 amino acids. V lost 5 bases, J lost 2 bases, and 30 bases lay in between. CDR1 and CDR2 (germline): SGDLS, YYNGEE. The CDR3 reads CASRRKRARDRIGSTDTQYF. For the CDR3, the DNA is TGTGCCAGCAGACGAAAAAGGGCCCGTGACAGGATAGGATCCACAGATACGCAGTATTTT.

The chain links TRBV7-9 to TRBJ2-1, with D perhaps TRBD2 (6 bases). The CDR3 contains 14 residues. The germline CDR1 and CDR2 sequences are SEHNR and FQNEAQ (reference sequence). V lost 5 bases and J lost 0, with 8 bases in between. CDR3 in amino acids: CASSAGNSYNEQFF. The CDR3 nucleotides read TGTGCCAGCAGCGCGGGGAACTCCTACAATGAGCAGTTCTTC.

The chain carries TRBV19 and TRBJ2-7; D is ambiguous. The CDR3 loop spans 13 amino acids. Between the trimmed V and J ends, which lost 5 bases and 0 bases, there was a span of 8 bases. The V gene's germline CDR1 is LNHDA and CDR2 SQIVND (reference sequence). The CDR3 DNA follows: TGTGCCAGTAGTTCCCAGGCCTCCTACGAGCAGTACTTC. Its protein is CASSSQASYEQYF.

In this sample, this clone turned up once. V usage is TRBV4-2 and J usage is TRBJ1-2, with 9 bases identical to TRBD1. The CDR3 has 15 residues. CDR1 and CDR2 (germline): LGHNA, YNFKEQ. J was trimmed by 4 bases and V by 0 bases; bases with no gene match: 3. In nucleotides, the CDR3 is TGTGCCAGCAGCCAAGATACAGGGGGCGCCTATGGCTACACCTTC. As protein: CASSQDTGGAYGYTF.

The sample holds one count of this clone. The chain combines TRBV28 with TRBJ1-3, with a possible D match to TRBD1 (5 bases). This CDR3 comprises 15 residues. Deletions cut 11 bases from V and 0 bases from J, with 17 bases between. The V gene's germline CDR1 is MDHEN and CDR2 SYDVKM. The CDR3 reads CAAGGGVFSGNTIYF. The CDR3 bases are TGTGCCGCCGGTGGGGGGGTTTTCTCTGGAAACACCATATATTTT.

V gene TRBV5-6 combines with J gene TRBJ1-4, with 8 bases aligning to TRBD1. There are 15 residues in the CDR3. Germline-derived CDR1 and CDR2 are SGHDT and YYEEEE. V shed 0 bases and J 7 bases; nucleotides not matched to a gene: 5. CDR3: CASSLGQGRAEKLFF. The CDR3, as DNA: TGTGCCAGCAGCTTGGGACAGGGGAGGGCTGAAAAACTGTTTTTT. Full variable domain (remainder filled in from reference TRBV5-6 and TRBJ1-4): DAGVTQSPTHLIKTRGQQVTLRCSPKSGHDTVSWYQQALGQGPQFIFQYYEEEERQRGNFPDRFSGHQFPNYSSELNVNALLLGDSALYLCASSLGQGRAEKLFFGSGTQLSVL.

This clone was picked up a small number of times. This chain links TRBV5-1 with TRBJ2-3; the match to TRBD1 covers 7 bases. Germline CDR1 reads SGHRS; CDR2 reads YFSETQ. The V gene end was trimmed by 2 bases and the J gene end by 6 bases; junction bases not matched to a gene: 6. This CDR3 is 14 amino acids long. CDR3 nucleotide sequence: TGCGCCAGCAGCTTAGAGGGGGCAAGGGATACGCAGTATTTT. It is translated as CASSLEGARDTQYF.